The 27 T cell receptor beta chains in this list originate from one sample, sequenced in a study of blood T cell repertoires in COVID-19. The protocol was immunoSEQ multiplex PCR, while the TCRdb copy is restricted to in-frame clones and leaves out a portion. Counted here are tens of thousands of clones, about 90% occurring once; the ten biggest clones make up 7% to 9.5%. The sample consisted of peripheral blood. These receptors were collected from a human donor in a cohort sampled during active COVID-19.

This chain connects TRBV11-2 to TRBJ2-7, with 9 bases fitting TRBD2. J gave up 4 bases and V 0 bases, and 7 bases lay outside the gene matches. The CDR3 contains 16 residues. Germline V gives CDR1 SGHAT, CDR2 FQNNGV. CDR3 bases: TGTGCCAGCAGCTTAGATCGGTCTAGCGGGGTATACGAGCAGTACTTC. Amino acid sequence: CASSLDRSSGVYEQYF.

This clone came up once. CDR3 in DNA: TGTGCCAGCAGCGGGGACAGCAACTACGAGCAGTACTTC. Encoded protein: CASSGDSNYEQYF. This chain joins TRBV9 and TRBJ2-7; 7 bases line up with TRBD1. Trimming cost V 3 bases and J 3 bases; bases outside gene matches: 3. Germline CDR1 reads SGDLS; CDR2 reads YYNGEE. The CDR3 extends over 13 amino acids.

This sequence joins TRBV30 and TRBJ2-7, with D possibly matching TRBD1 (6 bases). Germline V lookup: CDR1 GTSNPN, CDR2 SVGIG (reference sequence). V lost 8 bases and J lost 5, with 22 bases in between. This CDR3 has 14 residues. This CDR3 reads CAGTSGTSLDEQYF. The CDR3 DNA follows: TGTGCCGGAACGTCCGGGACAAGCCTCGACGAGCAGTACTTC.

V and J are TRBV18 and TRBJ1-5, with a weak D call TRBD1 (6 bases). Germline CDR1 KGHSH, CDR2 LQKENI. The ends were cut back, 2 bases at V and 9 bases at J, with 17 bases in the middle. The CDR3 covers 15 residues. CDR3 in amino acids: CASSPGDNWVGPQHF. In DNA, the CDR3 is TGTGCCAGCTCACCAGGGGACAATTGGGTAGGGCCCCAGCATTTT.

This clone was seen a single time. The chain employs TRBV7-3 and TRBJ1-1, with D uncertain. The CDR3 consists of 15 residues. Germline V CDR1 and CDR2: SGHTA, FQGTGA. The V and J ends lost 6 bases and 0 bases respectively, with 14 bases between them. The CDR3 DNA is TGTGCCAGCAGTTCAGAGGGTTACATGAACACTGAAGCTTTCTTT. Its translation: CASSSEGYMNTEAFF. Full variable domain (rest looked up from reference TRBV7-3 and TRBJ1-1): GAGVSQTPSNKVTEKGKYVELRCDPISGHTALYWYRQSLGQGPEFLIYFQGTGAADDSGLPNDRFFAVRPEGSVSTLKIQRTERGDSAVYLCASSSEGYMNTEAFFGQGTRLTVV.

The chain is built from TRBV7-3 and TRBJ2-7, with TRBD1 matching over 7 bases. Germline V gene data show CDR1 as SGHTA and CDR2 as FQGTGA. V lost 5 bases to trimming and J lost 3 bases; unmatched junction nucleotides: 4. This CDR3 has 13 residues. The CDR3 coding sequence is TGTGCCAGCAGCCCGGGACAGAGCTACGAGCAGTACTTC. It yields the protein CASSPGQSYEQYF.

Comments on this clone: This specimen includes other DNA sequences encoding the same CDR3. The chain combines TRBV9 with TRBJ2-7; the D gene is possibly TRBD1 (5 bases). The germline V gene has CDR1 SGDLS and CDR2 YYNGEE. Trimming removed 0 bases from V and 1 base from J, with 8 bases in between. This CDR3 spans 14 amino acids. CDR3 bases: TGTGCCAGCAGCGTAGGGGGCAGTTCCTACGAGCAGTACTTC. Its translation: CASSVGGSSYEQYF.

The chain couples TRBV12-3 or TRBV12-4 to TRBJ1-2; D may be TRBD1 (5 bases). V was cut by 3 bases and J by 4 bases, with 9 bases left in between. CDR3 size: 13 residues. The CDR3 nucleotides are TGTGCCAGCAGTTTCACCCAGGGCTATGGCTACACCTTC. Translating gives CASSFTQGYGYTF.

The J gene is TRBJ2-7, the V gene TRBV1; the DNA was not compared with TRBD2, the D call given in the table. TRBV1 is an annotated pseudogene. The CDR3 loop spans 15 amino acids. This CDR3 is CTSSHGGLAGGEQYF. For the CDR3, the DNA is TGCACCAGCAGCCATGGGGGACTAGCGGGGGGCGAGCAGTACTTC.

This chain uses TRBV3-1 (or the pseudogene TRBV3-2) with TRBJ2-7, with 14 nucleotides matching TRBD2. The CDR3 spans 17 residues. The ends lost 4 bases at V and 2 bases at J; junction bases unmatched: 7. Germline CDR1 and CDR2: LGHDT and YNNKEL (reference sequence). The CDR3 here is CASSPGLAGDDPYEQYF. The CDR3 nucleotides read TGTGCCAGCAGCCCGGGACTAGCGGGGGACGACCCCTACGAGCAGTACTTC.

The chain is built from TRBV2 and TRBJ1-3, with D possibly TRBD1 on 5 matching bases. Per the germline V gene, CDR1 is SNHLY and CDR2 is FYNNEI. This CDR3 region has 14 residues. Between the trimmed V and J ends, which lost 1 base and 2 bases, there was a span of 6 bases. This CDR3 is CASSEEGAGNTIYF. CDR3 nucleotide sequence: TGTGCCAGCAGTGAAGAAGGGGCTGGAAACACCATATATTTT.

The J gene is TRBJ2-5, the V gene TRBV7-3; D unclear. V lost 0 bases and J lost 5, with 13 bases in between. The CDR3 sequence is 15 residues long. Germline CDR1 is SGHTA and CDR2 is FQGTGA. CDR3 DNA sequence: TGTGCCAGCAGCTTAACTCGCGGTCTAAGGGAGACCCAGTACTTC. Protein: CASSLTRGLRETQYF. Full variable domain (outside the CDR3, taken from reference TRBV7-3 and TRBJ2-5): GAGVSQTPSNKVTEKGKYVELRCDPISGHTALYWYRQSLGQGPEFLIYFQGTGAADDSGLPNDRFFAVRPEGSVSTLKIQRTERGDSAVYLCASSLTRGLRETQYFGPGTRLLVL.

In its sample, this clone was seen once. The chain couples TRBV27 to TRBJ1-1; D gene unclear. The CDR3 is 14 amino acids. V was trimmed by 3 bases and J by 3 bases, leaving 11 bases between them. Germline lookup yields CDR1 MNHEY and CDR2 SMNVEV (reference sequence). CDR3 in amino acids: CASSFRGLDTEAFF. CDR3 nucleotide sequence: TGTGCCAGCAGTTTTCGGGGATTGGACACTGAAGCTTTCTTT.

The CDR3 DNA follows: TGTGCCAGCAGCATCCTCCGATACAGGTCATCGAACACCGGGGAGCTGTTTTTT. It is translated as CASSILRYRSSNTGELFF. V is TRBV11-2 and J is TRBJ2-2; D is perhaps TRBD1 (5 bases). CDR3 length: 18 amino acids. V dropped 5 bases and J dropped 0 bases, with 19 bases sitting between them. The germline gives CDR1 SGHAT, CDR2 FQNNGV.

Comment on this clone: Additional DNA sequences in this sample encode the identical CDR3. This CDR3 is CASSHASFEQYF. DNA of the CDR3: TGTGCCAGCAGCCATGCTAGCTTCGAGCAGTACTTC. The J gene is TRBJ2-7, the V gene TRBV3-1 (or the pseudogene TRBV3-2), with D tentatively TRBD2 (5 bases). The CDR3 has 12 residues. Trimming pared 3 bases from V and 6 bases from J, leaving 9 bases between. Germline CDR1 is LGHDT and CDR2 is YNNKEL (reference sequence).

Concerning this clone itself: One end of the junction fails to match germline, which may point to a read error. CDR3 sequence reads: CASSSYGTTNEKLFF. The CDR3 nucleotides read TGCGCCAGCAGCTCATACGGGACAACAAATGAAAAACTGTTTTTT. The chain uses TRBV4-1 and TRBJ1-4; D perhaps matches TRBD1 (6 bases). Germline-derived CDR1 and CDR2 are MGHRA and YSYEKL. This CDR3 contains 15 residues.

The V and J genes are TRBV11-2 and TRBJ1-2; D unresolved. The germline V and J ends were trimmed by 5 bases and 2 bases, with 15 bases remaining between them. Germline V lookup: CDR1 SGHAT, CDR2 FQNNGV. The length of the CDR3 is 15 residues. Here the CDR3 reads CASSLRGAGNYGYTF. CDR3 DNA: TGTGCCAGCAGCCTCCGAGGAGCCGGCAACTATGGCTACACCTTC.

The chain is built from TRBV2 and TRBJ2-7; maybe TRBD1 (5 bases). The CDR3 consists of 14 residues. CDR1 is SNHLY and CDR2 is FYNNEI in the germline V gene. The V gene lost 6 bases and the J gene lost 1 base, with 13 bases spanning the gap. In DNA, the CDR3 is TGTGCCAGCAGCCCCAAAACAGGTTCCTACGAGCAGTACTTC. Amino acids: CASSPKTGSYEQYF.

This clone has just a few counts. The V gene is TRBV2, the J gene TRBJ2-7, with 8 bases that match TRBD1. Germline V lookup: CDR1 SNHLY, CDR2 FYNNEI. The CDR3 is made up of 15 amino acids. The V segment lost 1 base and the J segment 3 bases; nucleotides outside the gene matches: 5. The CDR3 region is CASSEGNRGDYEQYF. CDR3 in DNA: TGTGCCAGCAGTGAAGGGAACAGGGGGGACTACGAGCAGTACTTC.

Remarks on this clone: The same CDR3 can be traced to other DNA sequences in this sample. This chain links TRBV28 with TRBJ1-2; 8 bases line up with TRBD1. From germline, CDR1 is MDHEN and CDR2 SYDVKM. With V trimmed by 3 bases and J by 8 bases, 8 bases remained unmatched. The length of the CDR3 is 14 residues. This chain's CDR3 is CASSLGRGRGGYTF. The CDR3 DNA reads as TGTGCCAGCAGTTTGGGCAGGGGGCGGGGGGGCTACACCTTC.

V and J are TRBV13 and TRBJ1-1; 7 nucleotides align to TRBD1. The CDR3 runs 14 residues. V dropped 4 bases and J dropped 0; count of bases not matched to a gene: 2. CDR1 and CDR2 from the germline V gene are PRHDT and FYEKMQ (reference sequence). CDR3 amino acids: CASSSGTVNTEAFF. The DNA for the CDR3 is TGTGCCAGCAGCTCCGGGACAGTGAACACTGAAGCTTTCTTT. Together with reference TRBV13 and TRBJ1-1, the CDR3 gives the full variable domain: AAGVIQSPRHLIKEKRETATLKCYPIPRHDTVYWYQQGPGQDPQFLISFYEKMQSDKGSIPDRFSAQQFSDYHSELNMSSLELGDSALYFCASSSGTVNTEAFFGQGTRLTVV.

The chain is built from TRBV11-2 and TRBJ2-7; the D is unclear. The germline V gene has CDR1 SGHAT and CDR2 FQNNGV. V gave up 1 base and J gave up 7 bases, with 8 bases separating them. The length of the CDR3 is 12 residues. CDR3 DNA sequence: TGTGCCAGCAGCTTAGTTGAGGCTGAGCAGTACTTC. Translation: CASSLVEAEQYF.

The chain combines TRBV30 with TRBJ1-4, with D unclear. CDR3 length: 15 amino acids. Deletions cut 7 bases from V and 5 bases from J, with 20 bases between. CDR1 GTSNPN and CDR2 SVGIG come from the germline V gene (reference sequence). The CDR3 spells CASEPRTGLNEKLFF. The CDR3 bases are TGTGCCTCGGAACCAAGGACTGGTTTGAATGAAAAACTGTTTTTT.

The V call is TRBV7-9, the J call TRBJ2-3; tentative D call: TRBD2 (5 bases). CDR1 and CDR2 (germline): SEHNR, FQNEAQ (reference sequence). The CDR3 covers 15 residues. The V and J ends lost 1 base and 4 bases respectively, with 12 bases between them. CDR3 amino acids: CASSLGPGVADTQYF. DNA of the CDR3: TGTGCCAGCAGCTTAGGTCCCGGGGTGGCAGATACGCAGTATTTT.

The genes are TRBV3-1 (or the pseudogene TRBV3-2) and TRBJ2-7; 9 nucleotides agree with TRBD1. Germline V gives CDR1 LGHDT, CDR2 YNNKEL (reference sequence). The CDR3 consists of 16 residues. V lost 0 bases to trimming and J lost 0 bases; unmatched junction nucleotides: 3. CDR3 bases: TGTGCCAGCAGCCAAGATAGACAGGGGGTCTCCTACGAGCAGTACTTC. Amino acids: CASSQDRQGVSYEQYF.

The chain links TRBV5-1 to TRBJ1-6, with TRBD1 identical over 7 bases. CDR1 SGHRS and CDR2 YFSETQ come from the germline V gene. V lost 3 bases to trimming and J lost 6 bases; unmatched junction nucleotides: 6. The CDR3 spans 15 residues. The DNA for the CDR3 is TGCGCCAGCAGCTCCCGACAGGGCCCTAATTCACCCCTCCACTTT. As protein: CASSSRQGPNSPLHF.

The J gene is TRBJ2-7, the V gene TRBV6-2 or TRBV6-3; TRBD1 aligns across 10 bases. The CDR3 spans 15 residues. Germline trimming cut 0 bases from V and 4 bases from J; bases unmatched to any gene: 3. In germline, CDR1 is MNHEY, CDR2 SVGEGT. The CDR3 DNA reads TGTGCCAGCAGTTACTCGACAGGGGGCTTATACGAGCAGTACTTC. Translating gives CASSYSTGGLYEQYF.